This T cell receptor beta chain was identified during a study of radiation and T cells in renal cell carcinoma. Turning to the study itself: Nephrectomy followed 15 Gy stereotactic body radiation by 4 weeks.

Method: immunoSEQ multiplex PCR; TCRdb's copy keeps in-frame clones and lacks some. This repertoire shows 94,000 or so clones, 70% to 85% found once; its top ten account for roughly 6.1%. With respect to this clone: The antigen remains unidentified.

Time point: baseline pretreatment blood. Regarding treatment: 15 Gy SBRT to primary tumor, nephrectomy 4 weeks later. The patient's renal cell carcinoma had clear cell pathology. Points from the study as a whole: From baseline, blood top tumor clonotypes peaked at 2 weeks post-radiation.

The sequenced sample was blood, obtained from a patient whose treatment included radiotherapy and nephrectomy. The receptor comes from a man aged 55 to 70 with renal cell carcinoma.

The CDR3 DNA reads TGTGCCAGCAGCTTGGGAGGGACTAGTTCCTATGAGCAGTTCTTC. The encoded protein is CASSLGGTSSYEQFF. The J gene is TRBJ2-1, the V gene TRBV5-5, with 8 nucleotides matching TRBD2. V lost 0 bases, J lost 8 bases, and 7 bases stayed unmatched. This CDR3 is built from 15 residues. CDR1 and CDR2 (germline): SGHKS, YYEKEE (reference sequence). The full variable domain, its missing parts supplied by reference TRBV5-5 and TRBJ2-1, is DAGVTQSPTHLIKTRGQQVTLRCSPISGHKSVSWYQQVLGQGPQFIFQYYEKEERGRGNFPDRFSARQFPNYSSELNVNALLLGDSALYLCASSLGGTSSYEQFFGPGTRLTVL.